What follows are 16 T cell receptor beta chains derived from one specimen sequenced in a study of CD8+CD57+ T cells in acquired aplastic anemia (dated by TCRdb to between 2017 and 2018). Sequencing took place on an Illumina HiSeq 2000. Profiling of TCR beta VDJ combinations and CDR3 sequences used genomic DNA as the template. TCRdb applied fastp at Q25 and MiXCR to the public reads, then kept only in-frame beta chains. Rows are unified per CDR3 protein, each entry keeping the most common DNA and genes. In all, the sample holds around 140,000 distinct CDR3 sequences, and approximately 41% of those were seen once. The ten most abundant clones make up roughly 8.1% of the sample. Input material: sorted CD4+, CD8+, or CD8+CD57+ T cells (not recorded which) from PBMCs. The receptors were sampled from a human donor in good health, serving as a control.

The V call is TRBV28, the J call TRBJ2-3; TRBD1 is a possible D gene (6 bases). This CDR3 region has 12 residues. Per the germline V gene, CDR1 is MDHEN and CDR2 is SYDVKM. Trimming cost V 10 bases and J 1 base, with 9 bases left between them. CDR3 in amino acids: CATHRGTDTQYF. CDR3 nucleotides: TGTGCCACCCACAGGGGCACAGATACGCAGTATTTT.

V and J are TRBV6-5 and TRBJ1-1, with D hard to call. This CDR3 is built from 14 residues. Germline assignment: CDR1 MNHEY and CDR2 SVGAGI. V was clipped by 0 bases and J by 5 bases, with 10 bases between them. CDR3 in amino acids: CASSYSNLRTEAFF. The DNA of the CDR3 is TGTGCCAGCAGTTACTCGAATCTGCGAACTGAAGCTTTCTTT.

J is TRBJ1-1 and V is TRBV5-6; 9 nucleotides match TRBD1. Trimming took 3 bases from V and 4 from J; bases not matched to a gene: 10. Germline CDR1 SGHDT, CDR2 YYEEEE. This CDR3 region has 16 residues. DNA of the CDR3: TGTGCCAGCAGCTATCGGACAGGGGTTTTGGGCACTGAAGCTTTCTTT. This encodes CASSYRTGVLGTEAFF.

Only one count was recorded for this clonotype. V gene TRBV20-1 combines with J gene TRBJ2-1; TRBD1 aligns across 7 bases. The CDR3 is 15 residues long. The germline V gene has CDR1 DFQATT and CDR2 SNEGSKA (reference sequence). J was trimmed by 8 bases and V by 8 bases; bases with no gene match: 18. For the CDR3, the DNA is TGCAGTACAACCGAACAGGGGAGAAAATTAGATGAGCAGTTCTTC. It codes for CSTTEQGRKLDEQFF.

To note about this clonotype: A much larger clonotype is one base distant, so this may be a read error. The chain has TRBV30 and TRBJ1-2; no clear D. The CDR3 has 12 residues. Looked up from germline, CDR1 is GTSNPN and CDR2 is SVGIG (reference sequence). The CDR3 is CAWSVRAYDYTF. The DNA for the CDR3 is TGTGCCTGGAGTGTACGAGCCTATGACTACACCTTC.

V gene TRBV15 combines with J gene TRBJ2-1; unclear D gene. This CDR3 has 9 residues. Germline assignment: CDR1 LNHNV and CDR2 YYDKDF (reference sequence). V lost 0 bases and J 12 bases, leaving 0 bases between the germline ends. CDR3 bases: TGTGCCACCAGCAGAGAGCAGTTCTTC. As protein: CATSREQFF.

The chain combines TRBV7-8 with TRBJ1-1; D is ambiguous. V was cut by 1 base and J by 1 base, with 4 bases left in between. From germline, CDR1 is SGHVS and CDR2 FQNEAQ. The CDR3 spans 13 residues. CDR3: CASSLDANTEAFF. CDR3 DNA: TGTGCCAGCAGCTTAGATGCGAACACTGAAGCTTTCTTT.

This clonotype was recorded once. The V call is TRBV11-2, the J call TRBJ2-3; 12 bases line up with TRBD2. The junction had 3 bases not matched to a gene; V was cut back by 1 base and J by 4 bases. Germline values: CDR1 SGHAT, CDR2 FQNNGV. The CDR3 runs to 16 residues. The CDR3 reads CASSLGLAGEADTQYF. Written as DNA, the CDR3 is TGTGCCAGCAGCTTAGGACTAGCGGGGGAGGCAGATACGCAGTATTTT. Together with reference TRBV11-2 and TRBJ2-3, the CDR3 gives the full variable domain: EAGVAQSPRYKIIEKRQSVAFWCNPISGHATLYWYQQILGQGPKLLIQFQNNGVVDDSQLPKDRFSAERLKGVDSTLKIQPAKLEDSAVYLCASSLGLAGEADTQYFGPGTRLTVL.

The table lists this clonotype with a count of one. The chain joins TRBV2 to TRBJ1-2; D uncertain. The ends were cut back, 6 bases at V and 2 bases at J, with 13 bases in the middle. The CDR3 is 14 amino acids. Germline-derived CDR1 and CDR2 are SNHLY and FYNNEI. This CDR3 reads CASRDRTGNYGYTF. CDR3 DNA sequence: TGTGCCAGCAGAGATCGGACGGGGAACTATGGCTACACCTTC.

This chain joins TRBV19 and TRBJ1-2, with 9 bases fitting TRBD1. With V trimmed by 6 bases and J by 6 bases, 8 bases remained unmatched. The CDR3 consists of 14 residues. Germline V CDR1 and CDR2: LNHDA, SQIVND (reference sequence). CDR3 nucleotide sequence: TGTGCCAGTAGCGTGGACAGGGGAAGAGATGGCTACACCTTC. This sequence encodes CASSVDRGRDGYTF.

The chain carries TRBV5-1 and TRBJ2-1; 11 nucleotides agree with TRBD2. The germline CDR1 and CDR2 sequences are SGHRS and YFSETQ. V shed 5 bases and J 10 bases; nucleotides not matched to a gene: 8. The CDR3 runs 14 residues. The CDR3 is CASRVLTSGEEQFF. In nucleotides, the CDR3 is TGCGCCAGCAGGGTCCTGACTAGCGGGGAGGAGCAGTTCTTC.

The rearrangement uses TRBV25-1 and TRBJ1-6; D uncertain. There are 12 residues in the CDR3. Trimming left V 4 bases short and J 10 bases short, with 8 bases between. The germline V gene has CDR1 MGHDK and CDR2 SYGVNS. CDR3 protein: CASSGGSSPLHF. DNA of the CDR3: TGTGCCAGCAGTGGCGGGAGCTCACCCCTCCACTTT.

This clonotype came up many times. This chain links TRBV6-5 with TRBJ1-5; 8 bases are shared with TRBD1. This CDR3 is built from 14 residues. CDR1 and CDR2 (germline): MNHEY, SVGAGI. V lost 5 bases to trimming and J lost 3 bases; unmatched junction nucleotides: 3. For the CDR3, the DNA is TGTGCCAGCAGTACAGGGGGATACAATCAGCCCCAGCATTTT. This gives the protein CASSTGGYNQPQHF.

This clonotype was seen repeatedly, ten times or more. J is TRBJ2-3 and V is TRBV2; perhaps TRBD1 as D (5 bases). The CDR3 is 14 amino acids. Trimming stripped 0 bases from V and 2 bases from J, with 6 bases between. The germline gives CDR1 SNHLY, CDR2 FYNNEI. The CDR3 nucleotides are TGTGCCAGCAGTGAAGCGGGGCTCACAGATACGCAGTATTTT. It is translated as CASSEAGLTDTQYF.

This clonotype occurred many times. The J gene is TRBJ2-1, the V gene TRBV10-3, with D maybe TRBD2 (6 bases). Germline CDR1 ENHRY, CDR2 SYGVKD. The CDR3 is 15 residues long. Trimming removed 2 bases at V and 0 bases at J, with 8 bases between. The CDR3, as DNA: TGTGCCATCAGTGAGGGGGGGAGCTCCTACAATGAGCAGTTCTTC. Protein: CAISEGGSSYNEQFF.

This sequence joins TRBV6-4 and TRBJ2-3, with D tentatively TRBD1 (5 bases). Germline-derived CDR1 and CDR2 are MRHNA and SNTAGT. Trimming took off 0 bases at V and 1 base at J, with 8 bases between the two ends. CDR3 size: 15 residues. CDR3 bases: TGTGCCAGCAGTGACTCGATAGGGGGCACAGATACGCAGTATTTT. Amino acids: CASSDSIGGTDTQYF.